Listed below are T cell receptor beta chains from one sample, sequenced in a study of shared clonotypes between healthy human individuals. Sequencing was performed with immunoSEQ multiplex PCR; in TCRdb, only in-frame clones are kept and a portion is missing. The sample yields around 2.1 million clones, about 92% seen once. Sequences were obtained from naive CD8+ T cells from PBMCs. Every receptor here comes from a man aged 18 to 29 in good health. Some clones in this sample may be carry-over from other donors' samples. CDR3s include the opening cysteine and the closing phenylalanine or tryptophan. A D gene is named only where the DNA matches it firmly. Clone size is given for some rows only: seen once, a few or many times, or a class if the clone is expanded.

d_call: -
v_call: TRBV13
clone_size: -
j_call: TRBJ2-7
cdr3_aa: CASSLSTGRLNEQYF
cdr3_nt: TGTGCCAGCAGCTTATCGACAGGGAGGTTGAACGAGCAGTACTTC

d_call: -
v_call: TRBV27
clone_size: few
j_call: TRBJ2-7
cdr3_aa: CASSLGALPPYEQYF
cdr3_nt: TGTGCCAGCAGCCTCGGGGCCCTTCCCCCCTACGAGCAGTACTTC

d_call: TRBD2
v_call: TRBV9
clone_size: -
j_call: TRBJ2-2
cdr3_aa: CASRVGGDTGELFF
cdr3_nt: TGTGCCAGCAGAGTCGGGGGGGACACCGGGGAGCTGTTTTTT

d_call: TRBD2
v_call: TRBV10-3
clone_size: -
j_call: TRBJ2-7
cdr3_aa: CAITGTSGSYGEQYF
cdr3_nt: TGTGCCATAACCGGGACTAGCGGGAGTTATGGCGAGCAGTACTTC

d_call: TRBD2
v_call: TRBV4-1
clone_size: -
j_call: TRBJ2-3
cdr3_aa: CASSQATSGRWDTQYF
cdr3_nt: TGCGCCAGCAGCCAGGCGACTAGCGGGAGATGGGATACGCAGTATTTT

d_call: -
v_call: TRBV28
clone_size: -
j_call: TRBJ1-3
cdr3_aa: CASSLRLASGNTIYF
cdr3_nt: TGTGCCAGCAGTTTACGGCTCGCCTCTGGAAACACTATATATTTT

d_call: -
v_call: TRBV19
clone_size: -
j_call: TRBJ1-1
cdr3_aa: CASRPPGSEEAFF
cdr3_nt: TGTGCCAGTAGACCCCCCGGGAGCGAAGAAGCTTTCTTT

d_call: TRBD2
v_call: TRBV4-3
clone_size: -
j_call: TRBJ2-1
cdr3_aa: CASSPLTSGRIYNEQFF
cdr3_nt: TGCGCCAGCAGCCCCCTTACTAGCGGGAGAATCTACAATGAGCAGTTCTTC

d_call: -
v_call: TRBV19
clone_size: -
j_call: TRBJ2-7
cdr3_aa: CASSLRFEIFSYEQYF
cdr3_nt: TGTGCCAGTAGTCTCCGTTTCGAGATTTTCTCCTACGAGCAGTACTTC

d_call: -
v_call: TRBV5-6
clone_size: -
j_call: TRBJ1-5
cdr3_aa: CASSLKGNPPQHF
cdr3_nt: TGTGCCAGCAGCTTGAAGGGGAATCCGCCCCAGCATTTT

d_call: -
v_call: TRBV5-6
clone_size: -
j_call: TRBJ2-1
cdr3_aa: CASSPSPRAPYNEQFF
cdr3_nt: TGTGCCAGCAGCCCATCCCCCAGGGCGCCCTACAATGAGCAGTTCTTC

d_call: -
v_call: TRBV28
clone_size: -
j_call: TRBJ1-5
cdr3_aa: CASNKLGRYSNQPQHF
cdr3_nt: TGTGCCAGCAATAAACTGGGGCGGTATAGCAATCAGCCCCAGCATTTT

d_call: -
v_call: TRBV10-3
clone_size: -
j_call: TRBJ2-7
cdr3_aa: CAIRPPTGVYPYEQYF
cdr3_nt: TGTGCCATCCGCCCCCCCACGGGAGTCTACCCCTACGAGCAGTACTTC

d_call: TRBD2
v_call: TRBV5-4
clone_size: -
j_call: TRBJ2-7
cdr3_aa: CASSIAGGGYEQYF
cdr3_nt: TGTGCCAGCAGCATAGCGGGGGGTGGGTACGAGCAGTACTTC

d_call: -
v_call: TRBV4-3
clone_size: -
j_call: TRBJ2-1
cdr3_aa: CASSQDERGYNEQFF
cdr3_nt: TGCGCCAGCAGCCAAGATGAGAGGGGCTACAATGAGCAGTTCTTC

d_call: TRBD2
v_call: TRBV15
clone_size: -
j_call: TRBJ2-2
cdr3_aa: CATSRTSGRDHGELFF
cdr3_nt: TGTGCCACCAGCCGGACTAGCGGGAGGGACCACGGGGAGCTGTTTTTT

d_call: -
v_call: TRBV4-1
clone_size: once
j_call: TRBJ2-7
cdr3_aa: CASSHGLERNYEQYF
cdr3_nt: TGCGCCAGCAGCCATGGGCTCGAACGGAACTACGAGCAGTACTTC

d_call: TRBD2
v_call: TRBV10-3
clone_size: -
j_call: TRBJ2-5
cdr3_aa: CAISEETSGIGTQYF
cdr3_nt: TGTGCCATCAGTGAGGAGACTAGCGGGATTGGGACCCAGTACTTC

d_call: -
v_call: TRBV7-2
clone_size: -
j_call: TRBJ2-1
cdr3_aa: CASSLVGLPNEQFF
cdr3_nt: TGTGCCAGCAGCTTAGTAGGACTACCGAATGAGCAGTTCTTC

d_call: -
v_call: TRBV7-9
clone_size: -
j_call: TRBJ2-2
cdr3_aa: CARGNTGELFF
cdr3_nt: TGTGCCAGAGGGAACACCGGGGAGCTGTTTTTT

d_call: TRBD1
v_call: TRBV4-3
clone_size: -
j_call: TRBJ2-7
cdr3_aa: CASSPGQGAYEQYF
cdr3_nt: TGCGCCAGCAGCCCCGGACAGGGGGCCTACGAGCAGTACTTC

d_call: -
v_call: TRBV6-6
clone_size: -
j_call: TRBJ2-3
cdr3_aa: CASSYGGIDTDTQYF
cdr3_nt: TGTGCCAGCAGTTACGGGGGGATCGACACAGATACGCAGTATTTT

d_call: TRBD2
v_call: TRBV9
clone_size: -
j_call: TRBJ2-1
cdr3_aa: CASSARPSGILHNEQFF
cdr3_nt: TGTGCCAGCAGCGCCAGGCCGAGCGGGATCCTCCACAATGAGCAGTTCTTC

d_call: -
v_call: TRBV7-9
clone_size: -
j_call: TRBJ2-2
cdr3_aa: CASSASATGELFF
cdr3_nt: TGTGCCAGCAGCGCGTCGGCCACCGGGGAGCTGTTTTTT

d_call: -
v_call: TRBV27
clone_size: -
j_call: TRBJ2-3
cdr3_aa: CASAALGGFVDTQYF
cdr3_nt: TGTGCCAGCGCAGCACTCGGGGGTTTCGTGGATACGCAGTATTTT

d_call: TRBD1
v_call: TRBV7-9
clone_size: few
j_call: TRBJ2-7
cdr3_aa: CASSPTGSYEQYF
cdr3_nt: TGTGCCAGCAGCCCGACAGGGTCCTACGAGCAGTACTTC

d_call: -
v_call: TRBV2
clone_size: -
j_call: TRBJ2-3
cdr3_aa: CASSEGGWDTDTQYF
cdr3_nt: TGTGCCAGCAGTGAAGGGGGGTGGGACACAGATACGCAGTATTTT

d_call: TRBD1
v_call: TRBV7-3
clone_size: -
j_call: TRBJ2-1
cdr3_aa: CASSLEGAWGEQFF
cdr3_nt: TGTGCCAGCAGCCTTGAGGGGGCCTGGGGTGAGCAGTTCTTC

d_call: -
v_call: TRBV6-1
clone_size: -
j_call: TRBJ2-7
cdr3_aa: CASKGAYEQYF
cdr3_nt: TGTGCCAGCAAGGGGGCCTACGAGCAGTACTTC

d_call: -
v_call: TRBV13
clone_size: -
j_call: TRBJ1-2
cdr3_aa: CASSLVGQPEGYTF
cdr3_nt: TGTGCCAGCAGCTTAGTCGGGCAGCCTGAAGGCTACACCTTC

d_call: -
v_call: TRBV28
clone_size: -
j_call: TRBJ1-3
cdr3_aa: CASSKLSWDGSGNTIYF
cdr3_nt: TGTGCCAGCAGTAAACTCTCCTGGGACGGCTCTGGAAACACCATATATTTT

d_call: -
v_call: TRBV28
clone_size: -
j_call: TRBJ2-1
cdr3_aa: CASSRPWTSYNEQFF
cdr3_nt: TGTGCCAGCAGCCGCCCGTGGACCTCCTACAATGAGCAGTTCTTC

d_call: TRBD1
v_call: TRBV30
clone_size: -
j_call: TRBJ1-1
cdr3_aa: CAWETGGNTEAFF
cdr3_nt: TGTGCCTGGGAAACAGGGGGGAACACTGAAGCTTTCTTT

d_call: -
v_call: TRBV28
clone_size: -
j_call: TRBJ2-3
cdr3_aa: CASSFPQEMSTDTQYF
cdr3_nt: TGTGCCAGCAGTTTTCCGCAGGAGATGAGCACAGATACGCAGTATTTT

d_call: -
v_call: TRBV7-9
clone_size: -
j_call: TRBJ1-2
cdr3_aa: CASSLAEGRNGYTF
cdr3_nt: TGTGCCAGCAGCTTAGCGGAGGGGAGGAATGGCTACACCTTC

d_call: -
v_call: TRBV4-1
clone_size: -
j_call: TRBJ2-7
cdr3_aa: CASSLNDRGGEQYF
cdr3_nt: TGCGCCAGCAGCCTAAACGACAGGGGAGGGGAGCAGTACTTC

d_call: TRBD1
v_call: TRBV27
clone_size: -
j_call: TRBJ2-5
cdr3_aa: CASSLIRVRGPGLETQYF
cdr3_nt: TGTGCCAGCAGTTTAATTCGCGTCAGGGGGCCTGGTCTGGAGACCCAGTACTTC

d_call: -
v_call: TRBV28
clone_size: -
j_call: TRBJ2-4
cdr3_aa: CASSSRVVLAKNIQYF
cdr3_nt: TGTGCCAGCAGTTCAAGGGTAGTCCTAGCCAAAAACATTCAGTACTTC

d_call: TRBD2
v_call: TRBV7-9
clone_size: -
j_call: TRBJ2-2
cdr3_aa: CASSPPSGRYTGELFF
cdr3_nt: TGTGCCAGCAGCCCTCCTAGCGGGAGGTACACCGGGGAGCTGTTTTTT

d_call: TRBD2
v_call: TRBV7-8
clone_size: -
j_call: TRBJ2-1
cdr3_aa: CASSLGREGLHYNEQFF
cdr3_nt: TGTGCCAGCAGCTTAGGGCGGGAGGGCCTTCATTACAATGAGCAGTTCTTC

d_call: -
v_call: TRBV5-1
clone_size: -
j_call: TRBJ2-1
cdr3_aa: CASSIYRADYNEQFF
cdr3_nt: TGCGCCAGCAGCATATACCGGGCCGATTACAATGAGCAGTTCTTC

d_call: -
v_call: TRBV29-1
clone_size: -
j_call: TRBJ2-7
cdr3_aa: CSVEGFSERPNYEQYF
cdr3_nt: TGCAGCGTTGAAGGATTTTCGGAGCGCCCTAACTACGAGCAGTACTTC

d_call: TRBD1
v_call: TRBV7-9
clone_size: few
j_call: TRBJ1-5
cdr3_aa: CASSSPTPPGQGHDQPQHF
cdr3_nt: TGTGCCAGCAGCTCCCCAACTCCTCCGGGACAGGGCCATGATCAGCCCCAGCATTTT

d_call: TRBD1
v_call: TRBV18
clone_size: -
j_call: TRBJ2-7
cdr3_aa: CASSPRDRGYEQYF
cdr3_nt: TGTGCCAGCTCACCACGGGACAGGGGCTACGAGCAGTACTTC

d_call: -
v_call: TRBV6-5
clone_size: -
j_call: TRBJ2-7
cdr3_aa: CASSLDGDSYEQYF
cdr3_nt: TGTGCCAGCAGTCTAGATGGAGACAGCTACGAGCAGTACTTC

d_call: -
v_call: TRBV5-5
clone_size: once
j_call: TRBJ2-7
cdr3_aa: CASSKSLGEGHEQYF
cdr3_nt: TGTGCCAGCAGTAAAAGTTTAGGAGAGGGTCACGAGCAGTACTTC

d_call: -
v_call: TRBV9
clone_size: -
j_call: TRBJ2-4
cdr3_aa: CASSVGAMAKNIQYF
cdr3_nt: TGTGCCAGCAGCGTTGGGGCCATGGCCAAAAACATTCAGTACTTC

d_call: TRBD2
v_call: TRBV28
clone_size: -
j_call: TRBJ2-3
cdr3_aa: CASSPIGGEALTDTQYF
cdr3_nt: TGTGCCAGCAGCCCTATCGGGGGGGAGGCCCTCACAGATACGCAGTATTTT

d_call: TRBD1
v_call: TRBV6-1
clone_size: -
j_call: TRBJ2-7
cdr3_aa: CASSEVGPEDRGFDEQYF
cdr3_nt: TGTGCCAGCAGTGAAGTGGGCCCCGAGGACAGGGGATTTGATGAGCAGTACTTC